The 30 T cell receptor beta chains reported below all come from one sample, sequenced in a study of Graves' ophthalmopathy and Graves' hyperthyroidism. TCR beta CDR3 regions were amplified from RNA transcripts. RT-PCR was first run with HTBI primers, then multiplex PCR in a second round. TCRdb redid the calling of the multiplex PCR reads with MiXCR, one entry per CDR3 protein. The table has roughly 610,000 distinct CDR3 sequences, 22% seen once. Sequenced input: peripheral blood. The receptors originated from a woman aged 18-29 years with stable Graves' hyperthyroidism. Some clones in this sample may be carry-over from other donors' samples.

This clonotype has a count of ten or more. The chain has TRBV10-3 and TRBJ1-1, with 9 bases lining up with TRBD1. The germline gives CDR1 ENHRY, CDR2 SYGVKD. V lost 9 bases, J lost 2 bases, and 7 bases stayed unmatched. The length of the CDR3 is 14 residues. In nucleotides, the CDR3 is TGTGCCATACGAGGGGACAGGGCTAACACTGAAGCTTTCTTT. Its translation is CAIRGDRANTEAFF.

The V gene is TRBV12-3 or TRBV12-4, the J gene TRBJ1-5, with D tentatively TRBD1 (6 bases). Trimming shortened V by 6 bases and J by 2 bases, and 17 bases separated the two germline ends. The CDR3 has 16 amino acids. CDR3 protein: CASSSSLGGGNQPQHF. The CDR3 DNA is TGTGCCAGCAGCTCCTCCCTAGGGGGTGGCAATCAGCCCCAGCATTTT.

In its sample, this clonotype was seen many times. The rearrangement uses TRBV20-1 and TRBJ1-2; D might be TRBD1 (6 bases). CDR1 is DFQATT and CDR2 is SNEGSKA in the germline V gene (reference sequence). The CDR3 loop spans 14 amino acids. V was shortened by 0 bases and J by 8 bases, with 16 bases between the two germline ends. CDR3 in DNA: TGCAGTGCTAGAGACTGGGTCAGGGGAGAGGGCTACACCTTC. Translation gives CSARDWVRGEGYTF.

This clonotype was counted a few times. The V and J genes are TRBV6-5 and TRBJ2-7, with D perhaps TRBD1 (6 bases). The CDR3 contains 14 residues. Germline V lookup: CDR1 MNHEY, CDR2 SVGAGI. Trimming shortened V by 4 bases and J by 1 base, and 11 bases separated the two germline ends. The chain's CDR3 is CASSSTGLSYEQYF. CDR3 DNA sequence: TGTGCCAGCAGTTCCACAGGGCTATCCTACGAGCAGTACTTC.

The chain couples TRBV7-2 to TRBJ2-7; 8 nucleotides agree with TRBD2. V shed 5 bases, J shed 0 bases, and the junction held 3 bases outside the gene matches. The CDR3 loop spans 14 amino acids. Per germline, CDR1 SGHTA and CDR2 FQGNSA. The CDR3 DNA sequence: TGTGCCAGCAGCGACGGGGGGGACTCCTACGAGCAGTACTTC. The encoded protein is CASSDGGDSYEQYF.

This clonotype was counted many times. The chain has TRBV7-3 and TRBJ2-5, with TRBD1 matching 8 bases. The CDR3 extends over 14 amino acids. J was trimmed by 5 bases and V by 3 bases; bases with no gene match: 5. Germline values: CDR1 SGHTA, CDR2 FQGTGA. Here the CDR3 reads CASSFGQGAETQYF. As DNA, the CDR3 is TGTGCCAGCAGCTTCGGACAGGGTGCTGAGACCCAGTACTTC.

The chain uses TRBV11-2 and TRBJ2-7; maybe TRBD2 (5 bases). The CDR3 extends over 14 amino acids. V was trimmed by 4 bases and J by 4 bases, leaving 14 bases between them. From germline, CDR1 is SGHAT and CDR2 FQNNGV. The CDR3 is CASSSPGIQYEQYF. The CDR3 DNA follows: TGTGCCAGCAGCTCACCGGGAATCCAATACGAGCAGTACTTC.

This chain links TRBV5-1 with TRBJ2-7; TRBD1 aligns across 10 bases. Germline CDR1 reads SGHRS; CDR2 reads YFSETQ. Trimming at V came to 4 bases and at J to 5 bases, leaving 6 bases not matched to a gene. This CDR3 comprises 14 residues. The CDR3 loop is CASSPRQGADEQYF. In DNA, the CDR3 is TGCGCCAGCAGCCCGCGACAGGGGGCGGACGAGCAGTACTTC.

This clonotype appeared a few times. The chain recombines TRBV29-1 with TRBJ2-2; D gene ambiguous. The germline V gene encodes CDR1 SQVTM and CDR2 ANQGSEA. Trimming stripped 4 bases from V and 1 base from J, with 1 base between. The CDR3 loop spans 11 amino acids. The CDR3 sequence is CSVVNTGELFF. The CDR3 DNA reads TGCAGCGTTGTGAACACCGGGGAGCTGTTTTTT.

The rearrangement links TRBV2 to TRBJ2-5, with 8 bases lining up with TRBD1. CDR3 size: 15 residues. The ends lost 0 bases at V and 2 bases at J; junction bases unmatched: 2. Germline CDR1 is SNHLY and CDR2 is FYNNEI. Here the CDR3 DNA reads TGTGCCAGCAGTGAAGCCGGGACAGGACAAGAGACCCAGTACTTC. Translating gives CASSEAGTGQETQYF.

At least ten counts were recorded for this clonotype. The CDR3 here is CASSYLTANYGYTF. In DNA form, the CDR3 reads TGTGCCAGCAGTTACTTGACAGCTAACTATGGCTACACCTTC. The chain carries TRBV6-2 or TRBV6-3 and TRBJ1-2, with D perhaps matching TRBD1 (5 bases). Trimming pared 1 base from V and 0 bases from J, leaving 6 bases between. Germline V CDR1 and CDR2: MNHEY, SVGEGT. The CDR3 is 14 residues long.

This clonotype has at least ten counts. In DNA, the CDR3 is TGTGCCAGCAGTCTAGTGTCCGGGAAACTCAGCTATGGCTACACCTTC. Protein sequence: CASSLVSGKLSYGYTF. The chain is built from TRBV7-8 and TRBJ1-2, with D unresolved. Germline assignment: CDR1 SGHVS and CDR2 FQNEAQ. The CDR3 covers 16 residues. With 6 bases removed from V and 4 bases from J, the gap between germline ends came to 21 bases.

This clonotype was seen at least ten times. This chain joins TRBV5-1 and TRBJ1-6; 8 positions match TRBD1. Unmatched junction bases numbered 4, after V lost 2 bases and J lost 9 bases. CDR3 size: 14 residues. The V gene's germline CDR1 is SGHRS and CDR2 YFSETQ. The CDR3 protein is CASSFEQGGSPLHF. The CDR3 region has the DNA TGCGCCAGCAGCTTCGAACAGGGGGGTTCACCCCTCCACTTT.

This clonotype occurred many times. J is TRBJ1-5 and V is TRBV7-6, with D possibly matching TRBD1 (6 bases). The CDR3 length is 15 residues. Germline loops: CDR1 SGHVS, CDR2 FNYEAQ. V was shortened by 5 bases and J by 0 bases, with 11 bases between the two germline ends. The CDR3 region is CASSLGRGSNQPQHF. The CDR3, as DNA: TGTGCCAGCAGCCTAGGCAGGGGTAGCAATCAGCCCCAGCATTTT.

At least ten counts were recorded for this clonotype. This chain links TRBV20-1 with TRBJ1-2; 7 bases map to TRBD1. This CDR3 is 15 amino acids long. The ends lost 5 bases at V and 4 bases at J; junction bases unmatched: 13. From germline, CDR1 is DFQATT and CDR2 SNEGSKA (reference sequence). As DNA, the CDR3 is TGCAGTGCTCCCGCACCGGGACAGCGGGTCTATGGCTACACCTTC. It yields the protein CSAPAPGQRVYGYTF.

This clonotype has more than one count but fewer than ten. The V gene is TRBV27, the J gene TRBJ1-6; 9 bases agree with TRBD1. Germline V gene data show CDR1 as MNHEY and CDR2 as SMNVEV (reference sequence). CDR3 length: 16 amino acids. J gave up 9 bases and V 6 bases, and 12 bases lay outside the gene matches. The CDR3 loop is CASRPPTGTGSSPLHF. In DNA form, the CDR3 reads TGTGCCAGCAGACCACCGACCGGGACAGGGTCTTCACCCCTCCACTTT.

CDR3 nucleotide sequence: TGTGCTAGTGGTCTTATCCAGGGGTCGAACACTGAAGCTTTCTTT. It codes for CASGLIQGSNTEAFF. The chain combines TRBV12-5 with TRBJ1-1; D is possibly TRBD1 (6 bases). Germline assignment: CDR1 LGHNT and CDR2 FRNRAP. This CDR3 has 15 amino acids. V shed 5 bases and J shed 1 base, with 14 bases lying between them. Full variable domain (rest looked up from reference TRBV12-5 and TRBJ1-1): DARVTQTPRHKVTEMGQEVTMRCQPILGHNTVFWYRQTMMQGLELLAYFRNRAPLDDSGMPKDRFSAEMPDATLATLKIQPSEPRDSAVYFCASGLIQGSNTEAFFGQGTRLTVV.

CDR3 loop: CASSISRNYGYTF. CDR3 in DNA: TGTGCCAGTAGTATCTCCAGGAACTATGGCTACACCTTC. The V gene is TRBV19, the J gene TRBJ1-2; no reliable D call. Germline lookup yields CDR1 LNHDA and CDR2 SQIVND (reference sequence). V lost 3 bases to trimming and J lost 2 bases, with 7 bases between them. The CDR3 runs 13 residues.

This chain uses TRBV19 with TRBJ1-2, with D perhaps matching TRBD1 (5 bases). With 8 bases removed from V and 5 bases from J, the gap between germline ends came to 15 bases. The germline V gene has CDR1 LNHDA and CDR2 SQIVND (reference sequence). The CDR3 spans 13 residues. In DNA, the CDR3 is TGTGCCAGTGACTACGGGACGGCATATGGCTACACCTTC. Encoded protein: CASDYGTAYGYTF. Variable domain in full (rest from reference TRBV19 and TRBJ1-2): DGGITQSPKYLFRKEGQNVTLSCEQNLNHDAMYWYRQDPGQGLRLIYYSQIVNDFQKGDIAEGYSVSREKKESFPLTVTSAQKNPTAFYLCASDYGTAYGYTFGSGTRLTVV.

The chain employs TRBV4-1 and TRBJ1-5; no definite D call. V was cut by 4 bases and J by 1 base, with 14 bases left in between. Germline loops: CDR1 MGHRA, CDR2 YSYEKL. CDR3 length: 16 amino acids. CDR3: CASSPRVGSSNQPQHF. In nucleotides, the CDR3 is TGCGCCAGCAGCCCCCGTGTGGGGTCGAGCAATCAGCCCCAGCATTTT.

This clonotype has at least ten counts. The rearrangement joins TRBV20-1 to TRBJ2-7; no clear D gene. The V gene lost 3 bases and the J gene lost 0 bases, with 12 bases spanning the gap. The length of the CDR3 is 14 residues. Per the germline V gene, CDR1 is DFQATT and CDR2 is SNEGSKA (reference sequence). The CDR3 region is CSARELYLSYEQYF. CDR3 DNA sequence: TGCAGTGCTAGGGAACTTTATCTCTCCTACGAGCAGTACTTC.

This clonotype occurred many times. The V gene is TRBV5-1, the J gene TRBJ2-2, with D possibly called TRBD1 or TRBD2 (6 bases each). V was pared by 4 bases and J by 3 bases, with 13 bases between. The CDR3 runs 15 residues. The germline V gene has CDR1 SGHRS and CDR2 YFSETQ. CDR3 protein: CASSEGGPDTGELFF. In DNA form, the CDR3 reads TGCGCCAGCAGCGAGGGGGGACCGGACACCGGGGAGCTGTTTTTT. The whole variable domain, remainder taken from reference TRBV5-1 and TRBJ2-2, is KAGVTQTPRYLIKTRGQQVTLSCSPISGHRSVSWYQQTPGQGLQFLFEYFSETQRNKGNFPGRFSGRQFSNSRSEMNVSTLELGDSALYLCASSEGGPDTGELFFGEGSRLTVL.

This clonotype appeared a few times. The chain links TRBV25-1 to TRBJ2-7, with D perhaps matching TRBD1 (5 bases). With 5 bases removed from V and 5 bases from J, the gap between germline ends came to 13 bases. The CDR3 consists of 13 residues. CDR1 MGHDK and CDR2 SYGVNS come from the germline V gene. CDR3 protein: CASSRAGSNEQYF. In DNA, the CDR3 is TGTGCCAGCAGTCGAGCAGGGTCCAACGAGCAGTACTTC.

This clonotype was seen many times. The rearrangement uses TRBV27 and TRBJ2-5, with 8 positions matching TRBD1. The V segment lost 5 bases and the J segment 4 bases; nucleotides outside the gene matches: 9. Germline CDR1 reads MNHEY; CDR2 reads SMNVEV (reference sequence). The CDR3 is made up of 15 amino acids. CDR3 protein: CASSPRDRTRETQYF. DNA of the CDR3: TGTGCCAGCAGTCCCCGGGACAGGACGCGAGAGACCCAGTACTTC.

This chain joins TRBV6-9 and TRBJ2-7, with 15 bases matching TRBD2. Per germline, CDR1 MNHGY and CDR2 SVAAGI. The junction had 16 bases not matched to a gene; V was cut back by 2 bases and J by 2 bases. This CDR3 contains 21 residues. The CDR3 DNA reads TGTGCCAGCAGTTATAAACTGGCCACGGGACTAGCGGGAGGTACGACCTACGAGCAGTACTTC. It yields the protein CASSYKLATGLAGGTTYEQYF.

This clonotype was observed many times. The V call is TRBV28, the J call TRBJ1-1, with 8 bases matching TRBD1. The trim removed 5 bases at V and 3 bases at J, leaving 2 bases unmatched. This CDR3 has 13 residues. Germline loops: CDR1 MDHEN, CDR2 SYDVKM. In nucleotides, the CDR3 is TGTGCCAGCAGTCGACAGGGGTACACTGAAGCTTTCTTT. It is translated as CASSRQGYTEAFF.

This clonotype was counted ten times or more. This chain uses TRBV20-1 with TRBJ1-2, with 12 positions matching TRBD1. V dropped 5 bases and J dropped 7; count of bases not matched to a gene: 8. Looked up from germline, CDR1 is DFQATT and CDR2 is SNEGSKA (reference sequence). The CDR3 totals 14 residues. The CDR3 bases are TGCAGTGCTGGATCCGGGACAGGGGGCGCTGGCTACACCTTC. As protein: CSAGSGTGGAGYTF.

In its sample, this clonotype was seen a few times. The chain employs TRBV11-1 and TRBJ1-1, with 8 bases identical to TRBD1. CDR3 size: 18 residues. Germline CDR1 SGHAT, CDR2 FQDESV (reference sequence). The V gene end was trimmed by 4 bases and the J gene end by 4 bases; junction bases not matched to a gene: 17. The CDR3 spells CASSSLLSGTGAGTEAFF. CDR3 DNA sequence: TGTGCCAGCAGCTCTCTACTCTCCGGGACAGGAGCAGGCACTGAAGCTTTCTTT. Full variable domain (outside the CDR3, taken from reference TRBV11-1 and TRBJ1-1): EAEVAQSPRYKITEKSQAVAFWCDPISGHATLYWYRQILGQGPELLVQFQDESVVDDSQLPKDRFSAERLKGVDSTLKIQPAELGDSAMYLCASSSLLSGTGAGTEAFFGQGTRLTVV.

This clonotype was detected a few times. Given a much more abundant clone one base away, this may be a read error. The rearrangement uses TRBV27 and TRBJ2-7, with 8 bases aligning to TRBD1. CDR3 length: 14 amino acids. V lost 3 bases and J lost 4; bases outside the gene matches: 5. Germline V lookup: CDR1 MNHEY, CDR2 SMNVEV (reference sequence). The CDR3 coding sequence is TGTGCCAGCAGTTTCCAGGACAGGGTGTACGAGCAGTACTTC. Translation: CASSFQDRVYEQYF.

Ten or more counts support this clonotype. J is TRBJ1-5 and V is TRBV6-2 or TRBV6-3; a weak D match, TRBD1 (6 bases). This CDR3 region has 17 residues. Germline V gene sequence: CDR1 MNHEY, CDR2 SVGEGT. The V gene lost 5 bases and the J gene lost 5 bases, with 22 bases spanning the gap. The CDR3 sequence is CASSLDDLRDTHQPQHF. DNA for the CDR3: TGTGCCAGCAGTCTCGACGACCTCCGGGACACCCATCAGCCCCAGCATTTT.